These 31 T cell receptor beta chains share one sample of origin, sequenced in a study of graft-versus-host responses after intestinal transplantation. Profiling relied on immunoSEQ multiplex PCR, and the TCRdb table lists in-frame clones only, not all of them. The data show just under 65,000 clones, approximately 91% seen once. Antigens of these TCRs are unknown. This specimen consisted of unstimulated CD8+ T cells sorted from spleen or lymph node cells, obtained before transplant. Receptors originate from a human donor who was the organ donor for an intestinal transplant.

This clone appeared a single time. The chain joins TRBV9 to TRBJ2-4; D may be TRBD1 (9 bases). Germline values: CDR1 SGDLS, CDR2 YYNGEE. The germline V and J ends were trimmed by 0 bases and 12 bases, with 19 bases remaining between them. The CDR3 is made up of 15 amino acids. The CDR3 reads CASSVAGGTGLTQYF. The DNA for the CDR3 is TGTGCCAGCAGCGTAGCGGGAGGGACAGGGTTAACTCAGTACTTC.

The chain carries TRBV5-4 and TRBJ2-7, with a tentative D call TRBD2 (6 bases). V lost 0 bases and J 0 bases, leaving 13 bases between the germline ends. The CDR3 contains 16 residues. Germline values: CDR1 SGHNT, CDR2 YYREEE (reference sequence). CDR3 sequence: CASSLVSSASSYEQYF. The DNA of the CDR3 is TGTGCCAGCAGCTTGGTCTCTAGCGCAAGCTCCTACGAGCAGTACTTC.

The J gene is TRBJ2-4, the V gene TRBV2; tentative D call: TRBD2 (6 bases). Trimming removed 8 bases from V and 1 base from J, with 15 bases in between. The CDR3 has 15 amino acids. CDR1 and CDR2 (germline): SNHLY, FYNNEI. The CDR3 loop reads CASYTSLGAKNIQYF. The CDR3 region has the DNA TGTGCCAGCTACACTAGCCTCGGGGCCAAAAACATTCAGTACTTC. The full variable domain, its missing parts supplied by reference TRBV2 and TRBJ2-4, is EPEVTQTPSHQVTQMGQEVILRCVPISNHLYFYWYRQILGQKVEFLVSFYNNEISEKSEIFDDQFSVERPDGSNFTLKIRSTKLEDSAMYFCASYTSLGAKNIQYFGAGTRLSVL.

V usage is TRBV27 and J usage is TRBJ2-2, with D hard to call. This CDR3 contains 14 residues. CDR1 is MNHEY, CDR2 SMNVEV, per germline (reference sequence). Trimming took off 4 bases at V and 2 bases at J, with 8 bases between the two ends. CDR3: CASSSLINTGELFF. DNA of the CDR3: TGTGCCAGCAGTTCACTGATCAACACCGGGGAGCTGTTTTTT.

The genes are TRBV9 and TRBJ2-3; 7 bases are shared with TRBD2. The CDR3 runs 15 residues. Trimming cost V 2 bases and J 1 base; bases outside gene matches: 4. Germline V gives CDR1 SGDLS, CDR2 YYNGEE. The CDR3 nucleotides are TGTGCCAGCAGCGTGGGGGGGGTAGGCACAGATACGCAGTATTTT. The encoded protein is CASSVGGVGTDTQYF.

This rearrangement joins TRBV18 to TRBJ2-7; 7 bases map to TRBD1. Trimming cost V 5 bases and J 1 base; bases outside gene matches: 8. CDR3 length: 15 amino acids. CDR1 is KGHSH, CDR2 LQKENI, per germline. CDR3 loop: CASSNFTGASYEQYF. In nucleotides, the CDR3 is TGTGCCAGCTCAAATTTTACAGGGGCTTCCTACGAGCAGTACTTC.

The V gene is TRBV7-6, the J gene TRBJ1-3; 7 nucleotides agree with TRBD1. J gave up 0 bases and V 2 bases, and 4 bases lay outside the gene matches. Germline V gene sequence: CDR1 SGHVS, CDR2 FNYEAQ. There are 16 residues in the CDR3. The CDR3 DNA follows: TGTGCCAGCAGCTTAACCGGGACAGACTCTGGAAACACCATATATTTT. Its translation: CASSLTGTDSGNTIYF.

The chain uses TRBV5-8 and TRBJ1-2; D is uncertain. CDR1 is SGHTS, CDR2 YDEGEE, per germline. The V and J ends lost 3 bases and 4 bases respectively, with 10 bases between them. The CDR3 length is 13 residues. The CDR3 sequence: CASSWGDIYGYTF. The CDR3 nucleotides are TGTGCCAGCAGCTGGGGAGATATCTATGGCTACACCTTC. Looking up the rest from reference TRBV5-8 and TRBJ1-2 gives the full variable domain: EAGVTQSPTHLIKTRGQQATLRCSPISGHTSVYWYQQALGLGLQFLLWYDEGEERNRGNFPPRFSGRQFPNYSSELNVNALELEDSALYLCASSWGDIYGYTFGSGTRLTVV.

In its sample, this clone was seen a few times. This chain connects TRBV6-1 to TRBJ2-7, with 13 bases identical to TRBD2. Germline CDR1 is MNHNS and CDR2 is SASEGT. J was trimmed by 5 bases and V by 10 bases; bases with no gene match: 8. This CDR3 is built from 14 residues. CDR3 sequence: CATQRTSGRHEQYF. For the CDR3, the DNA is TGTGCCACCCAGAGGACTAGCGGGAGACACGAGCAGTACTTC.

V usage is TRBV5-1 and J usage is TRBJ2-1, with a weak D call TRBD2 (6 bases). Deletions cut 5 bases from V and 9 bases from J, with 12 bases between. CDR1 is SGHRS and CDR2 is YFSETQ in the germline V gene. The length of the CDR3 is 12 residues. CDR3 sequence (DNA): TGCGCCAGCAGGGAAACAGCGGGTGAGCAGTTCTTC. Translating it yields CASRETAGEQFF.

This chain joins TRBV30 and TRBJ2-5; D gene ambiguous. Germline V gives CDR1 GTSNPN, CDR2 SVGIG (reference sequence). The CDR3 extends over 12 amino acids. Trimming removed 3 bases from V and 5 bases from J, with 10 bases in between. The CDR3 sequence: CAWRDEAETQYF. DNA of the CDR3: TGTGCCTGGAGAGACGAGGCGGAGACCCAGTACTTC.

This sequence joins TRBV5-1 and TRBJ1-1, with D possibly TRBD1 on 5 matching bases. CDR3 size: 11 residues. The germline V gene has CDR1 SGHRS and CDR2 YFSETQ. Trimming took off 7 bases at V and 4 bases at J, with 8 bases between the two ends. The CDR3, as DNA: TGCGCCAGCTCCGGGGGCACTGAAGCTTTCTTT. Translated: CASSGGTEAFF.

The chain has TRBV27 and TRBJ2-7, with 7 bases matching TRBD2. Germline assignment: CDR1 MNHEY and CDR2 SMNVEV (reference sequence). The CDR3 covers 14 residues. V trimming: 2 bases; J trimming: 4 bases; junction bases outside the gene matches: 5. The CDR3 spells CASSLAGVFYEQYF. For the CDR3, the DNA is TGTGCCAGCAGTTTAGCGGGAGTGTTTTACGAGCAGTACTTC.

The chain has TRBV28 and TRBJ1-5, with D perhaps matching TRBD1 (6 bases). This CDR3 has 14 residues. The V gene lost 5 bases and the J gene lost 5 bases, with 13 bases spanning the gap. CDR1 is MDHEN, CDR2 SYDVKM, per germline. The CDR3 reads CASSPGQTYQPQHF. In nucleotides, the CDR3 is TGTGCCAGCAGTCCCGGACAGACTTATCAGCCCCAGCATTTT.

The chain is built from TRBV6-6 and TRBJ2-7; D is possibly TRBD2 (5 bases). The V gene lost 3 bases and the J gene lost 1 base, with 16 bases spanning the gap. CDR3 size: 16 residues. Germline values: CDR1 MNHNY, CDR2 SVGAGI (reference sequence). CDR3 in amino acids: CASSYRYGMDSYEQYF. CDR3 DNA sequence: TGTGCCAGCAGTTATAGGTACGGGATGGATTCCTACGAGCAGTACTTC.

The rearrangement links TRBV25-1 to TRBJ2-7; D possibly corresponds to TRBD2 (7 bases). V lost 8 bases and J lost 3, with 17 bases in between. CDR1 is MGHDK and CDR2 is SYGVNS in the germline V gene. The CDR3 has 14 amino acids. The CDR3: CASRTEGGVYEQYF. The CDR3 nucleotides are TGTGCCAGCCGTACCGAGGGGGGGGTCTACGAGCAGTACTTC.

The rearrangement joins TRBV5-1 to TRBJ2-1, with 10 bases lining up with TRBD2. The CDR3 consists of 18 residues. The J segment lost 2 bases and the V segment lost 0 bases, leaving 8 bases of the junction unmatched. Germline loops: CDR1 SGHRS, CDR2 YFSETQ. CDR3 coding DNA: TGCGCCAGCAGCTTGGGGCGGACTAGCGGCACGCCCTACAATGAGCAGTTCTTC. The encoded protein is CASSLGRTSGTPYNEQFF.

J is TRBJ2-1 and V is TRBV7-8; 7 nucleotides align to TRBD2. V shed 1 base and J 6 bases; nucleotides not matched to a gene: 0. The CDR3 is 13 residues long. CDR1 is SGHVS and CDR2 is FQNEAQ in the germline V gene. The CDR3 DNA follows: TGTGCCAGCAGCTTAGGGACTAGCAATGAGCAGTTCTTC. Translation gives CASSLGTSNEQFF.

This rearrangement joins TRBV21-1 to TRBJ1-1; the D call TRBD1 from the table was never checked on the DNA. TRBV21-1 counts as a pseudogene. The CDR3 length is 18 residues. CDR3 protein: CASSKTYRGRDKGTEAFF. The CDR3, as DNA: TGTGCCAGCAGCAAAACGTACAGGGGGCGCGACAAGGGCACTGAAGCTTTCTTT.

This clone was detected a few times. The chain has TRBV28 and TRBJ2-1, with TRBD2 matching 12 bases. Looked up from germline, CDR1 is MDHEN and CDR2 is SYDVKM. V was pared by 5 bases and J by 9 bases, with 20 bases of the junction left unmatched. The CDR3 length is 19 residues. The CDR3 spells CASSLPHQTSGSMFGEQFF. DNA of the CDR3: TGTGCCAGCAGTCTTCCACACCAGACTAGCGGGAGTATGTTTGGTGAGCAGTTCTTC.

V is TRBV28 and J is TRBJ2-1, with TRBD2 matching over 7 bases. Germline lookup yields CDR1 MDHEN and CDR2 SYDVKM. CDR3 length: 13 residues. V trimming: 8 bases; J trimming: 6 bases; junction bases outside the gene matches: 7. CDR3 DNA sequence: TGTGCCAGCTCCCGGAGCGGGGCCAATGAGCAGTTCTTC. Its translation is CASSRSGANEQFF. Drawing the rest from reference TRBV28 and TRBJ2-1, the complete variable domain is DVKVTQSSRYLVKRTGEKVFLECVQDMDHENMFWYRQDPGLGLRLIYFSYDVKMKEKGDIPEGYSVSREKKERFSLILESASTNQTSMYLCASSRSGANEQFFGPGTRLTVL.

This chain links TRBV5-4 with TRBJ2-1; the match to TRBD2 covers 11 bases. V was clipped by 2 bases and J by 6 bases; unmatched bases: 7. Germline loops: CDR1 SGHNT, CDR2 YYREEE (reference sequence). This CDR3 region has 16 residues. CDR3 in DNA: TGTGCCAGCAGCTTACTAGGGACTAGCGGAGCCAATGAGCAGTTCTTC. Its protein is CASSLLGTSGANEQFF.

The rearrangement joins TRBV28 to TRBJ2-1, with 7 bases lining up with TRBD1. The CDR3 is 17 residues long. With V trimmed by 6 bases and J by 7 bases, 18 bases remained unmatched. From germline, CDR1 is MDHEN and CDR2 SYDVKM. CDR3: CASSLQDREGLVNEQFF. CDR3 in DNA: TGTGCCAGCAGCCTTCAAGACAGGGAAGGATTGGTGAATGAGCAGTTCTTC. Complete variable domain (other parts from reference TRBV28 and TRBJ2-1): DVKVTQSSRYLVKRTGEKVFLECVQDMDHENMFWYRQDPGLGLRLIYFSYDVKMKEKGDIPEGYSVSREKKERFSLILESASTNQTSMYLCASSLQDREGLVNEQFFGPGTRLTVL.

This clone was detected only a few times. This chain joins TRBV4-2 and TRBJ1-5; D is undetermined. CDR1 is LGHNA, CDR2 YNFKEQ, per germline. The CDR3 runs to 16 residues. V was pared by 0 bases and J by 3 bases, with 12 bases between. The CDR3 loop reads CASSQDQTVPNQPQHF. CDR3 sequence (DNA): TGTGCCAGCAGCCAAGACCAAACAGTCCCCAATCAGCCCCAGCATTTT.

The V and J genes are TRBV6-4 and TRBJ2-3; 8 bases agree with TRBD2. The germline V gene has CDR1 MRHNA and CDR2 SNTAGT. This CDR3 contains 14 residues. Trimming at V came to 8 bases and at J to 2 bases, leaving 6 bases not matched to a gene. The CDR3 spells CASSDGGATDTQYF. CDR3 sequence (DNA): TGTGCCAGCTCCGACGGGGGGGCCACAGATACGCAGTATTTT.

V and J are TRBV28 and TRBJ2-6; possible D gene TRBD1, 5 bases. Germline loops: CDR1 MDHEN, CDR2 SYDVKM. The CDR3 consists of 16 residues. V lost 1 base and J lost 4, with 11 bases in between. This CDR3 is CASSLFAGWGANVLTF. The CDR3 region has the DNA TGTGCCAGCAGTTTATTTGCAGGGTGGGGGGCCAACGTCCTGACTTTC. Full variable domain (rest looked up from reference TRBV28 and TRBJ2-6): DVKVTQSSRYLVKRTGEKVFLECVQDMDHENMFWYRQDPGLGLRLIYFSYDVKMKEKGDIPEGYSVSREKKERFSLILESASTNQTSMYLCASSLFAGWGANVLTFGAGSRLTVL.

In its sample, this clone was seen once. The gene calls are TRBV7-9 and TRBJ1-4, with a tentative D call TRBD1 (5 bases). Germline V CDR1 and CDR2: SEHNR, FQNEAQ (reference sequence). The V end was cut by 8 bases, the J end by 8 bases, with 18 bases between. CDR3 length: 14 residues. Here the CDR3 reads CASGTGQIWEKLFF. CDR3 DNA sequence: TGTGCCAGCGGAACAGGACAAATATGGGAAAAACTGTTTTTT.

This chain uses TRBV4-1 with TRBJ2-3; TRBD2 agrees at 8 bases. J gave up 1 base and V 4 bases, and 7 bases lay outside the gene matches. CDR3 length: 16 amino acids. Germline V gene sequence: CDR1 MGHRA, CDR2 YSYEKL. The DNA of the CDR3 is TGCGCCAGCAGCCCGCTCTTGCGGGAGGGCACAGATACGCAGTATTTT. It translates to CASSPLLREGTDTQYF.

This sequence joins TRBV5-5 and TRBJ2-2, with 7 bases that match TRBD1. The CDR3 has 16 residues. The J segment lost 4 bases and the V segment lost 2 bases, leaving 8 bases of the junction unmatched. From germline, CDR1 is SGHKS and CDR2 YYEKEE (reference sequence). The CDR3 spells CASSFFRTGVTGELFF. The CDR3 nucleotides are TGTGCCAGCAGCTTTTTCCGAACAGGGGTCACCGGGGAGCTGTTTTTT.

This clone was recorded once. This rearrangement joins TRBV4-3 to TRBJ2-7, with 8 positions matching TRBD2. The V gene end was trimmed by 0 bases and the J gene end by 2 bases; junction bases not matched to a gene: 12. The CDR3 is 18 amino acids. Looked up from germline, CDR1 is LGHNA and CDR2 is YSLEER. The CDR3 nucleotides read TGCGCCAGCAGCCAAGATTGGGGGCCAGCGGGGGCCACCTACGAGCAGTACTTC. Encoded protein: CASSQDWGPAGATYEQYF.

The V call is TRBV30, the J call TRBJ1-1; 12 positions agree with TRBD1. J lost 11 bases, V lost 2 bases, and 12 bases had no gene match. Germline values: CDR1 GTSNPN, CDR2 SVGIG (reference sequence). CDR3 length: 15 residues. Here the CDR3 reads CAWSNRGQGATSAFF. The CDR3 DNA reads as TGTGCCTGGAGTAACAGGGGACAGGGGGCCACGTCGGCTTTCTTT.